A single T cell receptor beta chain is shown here with its context. 60 Vbeta and 13 Jbeta primers were used in PCR. Per the original data handling: The count from a later analysis was tens of millions of unique TCR beta chains, about 10 million of them shared. The repertoire was sequenced with immunoSEQ multiplex PCR; TCRdb's copy has only in-frame clones and lacks some. V, J and clone size are those of that table, while D and trimming were read from the DNA. The sample yields more than 70,000 clones, more than 60% seen once. This entry belongs to a study of cytomegalovirus exposure and HLA in healthy donors. Germline V CDR1 and CDR2: MNHEY, SVGAGI. Losses at the gene ends were 5 bases for V and 4 bases for J; bases not matched to a gene: 4. The length of the CDR3 is 14 residues.

The TCR comes from a man aged 50-60 years in good health and CMV-seropositive. This chain connects TRBV6-5 to TRBJ1-5, with 8 positions matching TRBD1. Source material: PBMCs. The CDR3, as DNA: TGTGCCAGCAGTGAAGACAGGGGAAATCAGCCCCAGCATTTT. Translating it yields CASSEDRGNQPQHF.